A single sample gave rise to the 14 T cell receptor beta chains below, sequenced in a study of T cells after yellow fever vaccination. TCRdb recomputed calls from the 5' RACE reads with MiXCR, one row per CDR3 protein. The data hold about 63,000 distinct CDR3 sequences, with around 7.4% observed a single time. The sample was CD8+ T cells sorted from PBMCs, taken 15 days after the yellow fever booster vaccination. These TCRs come from a man aged 30-40 years who received the YFV17D yellow fever vaccine.

This clonotype showed up many times. This chain uses TRBV23-1 with TRBJ2-1; possibly TRBD2 for D (5 bases). Being an ORF, TRBV23-1 has a function that is uncertain. This CDR3 has 14 amino acids. V lost 0 bases and J lost 6, with 9 bases in between. The CDR3 here is CASSQSLEVNEQFF. For the CDR3, the DNA is TGCGCCAGCAGTCAATCGTTGGAGGTCAATGAGCAGTTCTTC.

The chain couples TRBV14 to TRBJ2-5; D gene ambiguous. Germline-derived CDR1 and CDR2 are SGHDN and FVKESK. Trimming removed 1 base at V and 0 bases at J, with 12 bases between. The CDR3 covers 16 residues. The CDR3 loop reads CASSQVDILYQETQYF. The CDR3 DNA reads as TGTGCCAGCAGCCAAGTTGACATTCTGTACCAAGAGACCCAGTACTTC.

This clonotype was seen at least ten times. The rearrangement joins TRBV25-1 to TRBJ2-7; D is undetermined. This CDR3 comprises 15 residues. Per the germline V gene, CDR1 is MGHDK and CDR2 is SYGVNS. Trimming pared 1 base from V and 2 bases from J, leaving 12 bases between. CDR3 loop: CASSEFGRFAYEQYF. CDR3 DNA: TGTGCCAGCAGTGAATTTGGCAGGTTCGCCTACGAGCAGTACTTC.

This clonotype was detected a few times. The chain couples TRBV6-2 or TRBV6-3 to TRBJ2-6; D possibly corresponds to TRBD1 (5 bases). The CDR3 totals 15 residues. The germline V gene has CDR1 MNHEY and CDR2 SVGEGT. V lost 6 bases and J lost 6, with 15 bases in between. Written as DNA, the CDR3 is TGTGCCAGCAGACAGGACGCTCTGGTGGCCAACGTCCTGACTTTC. Translated: CASRQDALVANVLTF.

Many counts were recorded for this clonotype. The CDR3, as DNA: TGTGCCAGCAGCTCCCCCCGGGACTCCGGGTCCTACGAGCAGTACTTC. This sequence encodes CASSSPRDSGSYEQYF. The chain uses TRBV7-8 and TRBJ2-7; D perhaps matches TRBD2 (6 bases). Germline V gene data show CDR1 as SGHVS and CDR2 as FQNEAQ. The CDR3 covers 16 residues. V was pared by 4 bases and J by 1 base, with 17 bases between.

The chain joins TRBV27 to TRBJ2-7; the D gene is possibly TRBD2 (5 bases). The CDR3 spans 14 residues. Germline CDR1 is MNHEY and CDR2 is SMNVEV (reference sequence). The V and J ends lost 4 bases and 6 bases respectively, with 16 bases between them. CDR3 in amino acids: CASSWDTEGSEQYF. The CDR3 nucleotides are TGTGCCAGCAGTTGGGATACCGAGGGCAGCGAGCAGTACTTC.

This clonotype was picked up many times. The rearrangement links TRBV20-1 to TRBJ1-1; possibly TRBD1 for D (5 bases). V shed 1 base and J shed 8 bases, with 17 bases lying between them. The CDR3 length is 14 residues. Germline V gene lookup returns CDR1 DFQATT and CDR2 SNEGSKA (reference sequence). The CDR3 nucleotides are TGCAGTGCTAGAGGCGAGGGGTTAGGGAGGGAAGCTTTCTTT. This gives the protein CSARGEGLGREAFF.

This chain connects TRBV29-1 to TRBJ1-5; 11 bases are shared with TRBD1. CDR1 and CDR2 (germline): SQVTM, ANQGSEA. The CDR3 is 14 residues long. V dropped 6 bases and J dropped 7; count of bases not matched to a gene: 8. CDR3 sequence (DNA): TGCAGCGTCCTCGGACAGGGGGCCGGGCAGCCCCAGCATTTT. Its protein is CSVLGQGAGQPQHF.

Note on this clonotype: A much bigger clone sits one base away, suggesting this may be a read error. The CDR3 DNA follows: TGTGCCAGCAGCTTAGGGTACAGTGATTACGAGCAGTACTTC. Amino acids: CASSLGYSDYEQYF. The gene calls are TRBV7-2 and TRBJ2-7; D is uncertain. The CDR3 contains 14 residues. Germline CDR1 SGHTA, CDR2 FQGNSA. V was pared by 1 base and J by 4 bases, with 11 bases between.

This clonotype has ten or more counts. The chain joins TRBV4-3 to TRBJ2-1; D uncertain. V shed 0 bases and J shed 4 bases, with 4 bases lying between them. The CDR3 totals 13 residues. Germline CDR1 LGHNA, CDR2 YSLEER. CDR3 region: CASSQDPYNEQFF. The CDR3 region has the DNA TGCGCCAGCAGCCAAGATCCTTACAATGAGCAGTTCTTC.

This clonotype was recorded at least ten times. V usage is TRBV6-5 and J usage is TRBJ2-5; 12 nucleotides align to TRBD1. V was clipped by 5 bases and J by 5 bases; unmatched bases: 9. CDR1 is MNHEY and CDR2 is SVGAGI in the germline V gene. The CDR3 has 16 residues. The DNA of the CDR3 is TGTGCCAGCAGTACATCACCGGGACAGGGGGCGGAGACCCAGTACTTC. It encodes CASSTSPGQGAETQYF.

This clonotype was counted ten times or more. V is TRBV7-8 and J is TRBJ1-1, with D hard to call. This CDR3 comprises 12 residues. V was pared by 8 bases and J by 2 bases, with 9 bases between. The germline V gene has CDR1 SGHVS and CDR2 FQNEAQ. The CDR3 nucleotides are TGTGCCAGCGGCGAAGGAAACACTGAAGCTTTCTTT. Encoded protein: CASGEGNTEAFF.

This clonotype was counted ten times or more. The chain combines TRBV14 with TRBJ2-7; 15 bases align to TRBD2. V gave up 4 bases and J gave up 1 base; unmatched junction bases: 2. The CDR3 extends over 16 amino acids. CDR1 SGHDN and CDR2 FVKESK come from the germline V gene. The CDR3 region is CASSPGLAGGSYEQYF. The CDR3, as DNA: TGTGCCAGCAGCCCAGGACTAGCGGGAGGGTCCTACGAGCAGTACTTC.

In its sample, this clonotype was seen many times. The chain joins TRBV24-1 to TRBJ2-3; tentatively, D is TRBD2 (6 bases). Germline loops: CDR1 KGHDR, CDR2 SFDVKD. CDR3 length: 15 residues. Trimming pared 4 bases from V and 2 bases from J, leaving 12 bases between. The CDR3 DNA follows: TGTGCCACCAGTGACCTTGCGGGGCCCACAGATACGCAGTATTTT. It codes for CATSDLAGPTDTQYF.